This entry lists 9 T cell receptor beta chains sequenced from one sample in a study of early T cells in non-severe SARS-CoV-2 infection. TCRdb redid the calling of the 5' RACE reads with MiXCR, one entry per CDR3 protein. The sample shows roughly 31,000 distinct CDR3 sequences, about 10% of them seen only once. Sequenced: whole blood. The origin of the receptors is an adult who was a healthcare worker with PCR-confirmed SARS-CoV-2 infection or an uninfected control (not recorded which).

The table lists this clonotype with a few counts. This chain connects TRBV7-9 to TRBJ1-1; D not certain. The V and J ends lost 1 base and 8 bases respectively, with 8 bases between them. Germline V CDR1 and CDR2: SEHNR, FQNEAQ (reference sequence). The CDR3 sequence is 12 residues long. For the CDR3, the DNA is TGTGCCAGCAGCTTAGGAACCCAAGAAGCTTTCTTT. Translating it yields CASSLGTQEAFF.

This clonotype was counted many times. The chain has TRBV29-1 and TRBJ2-1; 7 nucleotides align to TRBD1. CDR3 size: 11 residues. J was trimmed by 15 bases and V by 3 bases; bases with no gene match: 8. Germline V gene lookup returns CDR1 SQVTM and CDR2 ANQGSEA. This chain's CDR3 is CSVDGVTGRFF. The CDR3 DNA is TGCAGCGTTGATGGTGTGACAGGGCGGTTCTTC.

This clonotype was detected many times. The germline gene is not matched at one end of the junction; a read error may be the cause. This sequence joins TRBV2 and TRBJ2-7; tentatively, D is TRBD2 (6 bases). This CDR3 contains 13 residues. Germline CDR1 SNHLY, CDR2 FYNNEI. In DNA, the CDR3 is TGTGCCAGCAGTGAAGGACGCTCATGGGGGGTCAACTTC. This gives the protein CASSEGRSWGVNF.

The V gene is TRBV7-2, the J gene TRBJ1-5; 7 bases map to TRBD1. CDR1 is SGHTA and CDR2 is FQGNSA in the germline V gene. V was pared by 5 bases and J by 2 bases, with 0 bases of the junction left unmatched. There are 13 residues in the CDR3. Written as DNA, the CDR3 is TGTGCCAGCAGCGGACAGGGCAATCAGCCCCAGCATTTT. The encoded protein is CASSGQGNQPQHF.

This clonotype was seen a handful of times. The chain combines TRBV20-1 with TRBJ2-7, with 10 positions matching TRBD2. V trimming: 4 bases; J trimming: 4 bases; junction bases outside the gene matches: 1. There are 12 residues in the CDR3. Germline V CDR1 and CDR2: DFQATT, SNEGSKA (reference sequence). DNA for the CDR3: TGCAGTGCTAATAGCGGGGGGTACGAGCAGTACTTC. Amino acids: CSANSGGYEQYF.

This clonotype was picked up many times. The rearrangement joins TRBV29-1 to TRBJ1-1; no reliable D call. Per germline, CDR1 SQVTM and CDR2 ANQGSEA. V was pared by 2 bases and J by 4 bases, with 14 bases between. The CDR3 runs 14 residues. CDR3 bases: TGCAGCGTTGAAAATCGTCGGGGAGGCACTGAAGCTTTCTTT. As protein: CSVENRRGGTEAFF.

This clonotype was found many times. V is TRBV7-3 and J is TRBJ2-7; perhaps TRBD2 as D (5 bases). The germline V gene has CDR1 SGHTA and CDR2 FQGTGA. V was pared by 5 bases and J by 7 bases, with 12 bases between. The CDR3 sequence is 12 residues long. Here the CDR3 DNA reads TGTGCCAGCAGCATCGGACGGGGTGAGCAGTACTTC. This gives the protein CASSIGRGEQYF.

This clonotype was observed many times. The rearrangement links TRBV30 to TRBJ1-1, with 10 bases lining up with TRBD1. The CDR3 is 13 residues long. The germline V gene encodes CDR1 GTSNPN and CDR2 SVGIG (reference sequence). V shed 4 bases, J shed 4 bases, and the junction held 3 bases outside the gene matches. CDR3 nucleotide sequence: TGTGCCTGGAATAGGGACAGGGGCACTGAAGCTTTCTTT. Its protein product is CAWNRDRGTEAFF.

There are many counts of this clonotype. The V and J genes are TRBV6-2 or TRBV6-3 and TRBJ2-7, with D perhaps TRBD1 (6 bases). The CDR3 totals 15 residues. V lost 6 bases and J 2 bases, leaving 17 bases between the germline ends. Germline CDR1 reads MNHEY; CDR2 reads SVGEGT. The CDR3 coding sequence is TGTGCCAGCAGACAGGGCCTTAACCCCACCTACGAGCAGTACTTC. Encoded protein: CASRQGLNPTYEQYF.